Following are 18 T cell receptor beta chains from one sample sequenced in a study of blood T cell repertoires in COVID-19. Some clones are missing from TCRdb's copy, which holds only in-frame ones; the method was immunoSEQ multiplex PCR. The sample gives 320,000 or so clones, roughly 90% of which show up once; 0.9% to 1.2% is in the top ten. What was sequenced was PBMCs or T cells enriched from blood (not recorded which). The origin of the receptors is a woman aged 30 to 39 who had recovered from COVID-19.

The rearrangement links TRBV5-1 to TRBJ2-3; the match to TRBD2 covers 9 bases. The CDR3 runs 17 residues. V trimming: 3 bases; J trimming: 1 base; junction bases outside the gene matches: 9. Per germline, CDR1 SGHRS and CDR2 YFSETQ. The CDR3, as DNA: TGCGCCAGCAGCTCCGGATTTTCTAGCGGGGGCACAGATACGCAGTATTTT. Translation gives CASSSGFSSGGTDTQYF.

The CDR3 sequence: CASSLTGGLETQYF. The CDR3 nucleotides are TGTGCCAGCAGCTTAACGGGGGGGCTCGAGACCCAGTACTTC. The chain employs TRBV7-9 and TRBJ2-5; TRBD2 aligns across 8 bases. Germline CDR1 is SEHNR and CDR2 is FQNEAQ (reference sequence). The CDR3 covers 14 residues. V lost 2 bases, J lost 5 bases, and 4 bases stayed unmatched.

This clone appeared a few times. The chain is built from TRBV20-1 and TRBJ1-2; TRBD1 might be the D (6 bases). The ends were cut back, 4 bases at V and 3 bases at J, with 6 bases in the middle. The CDR3 length is 11 residues. Germline V gene lookup returns CDR1 DFQATT and CDR2 SNEGSKA (reference sequence). CDR3 DNA sequence: TGCAGTGCTACAGGGGACTATGGCTACACCTTC. This translates into CSATGDYGYTF.

This clone was detected a few times. This chain joins TRBV7-9 and TRBJ2-7; TRBD1 aligns across 9 bases. Germline V gene sequence: CDR1 SEHNR, CDR2 FQNEAQ (reference sequence). The CDR3 contains 14 residues. V dropped 1 base and J dropped 7; count of bases not matched to a gene: 5. The chain's CDR3 is CASSLGTGEREQYF. Written as DNA, the CDR3 is TGTGCCAGCAGCTTAGGGACAGGGGAACGGGAGCAGTACTTC.

This sequence joins TRBV7-8 and TRBJ1-6; weak D call: TRBD1 (6 bases). Trimming took 5 bases from V and 4 from J, leaving 18 bases between them. This CDR3 is built from 17 residues. Germline V gives CDR1 SGHVS, CDR2 FQNEAQ. CDR3 nucleotide sequence: TGTGCCAGCAGCCCACAGGGAGAGAATCTTTATAATTCACCCCTCCACTTT. It is translated as CASSPQGENLYNSPLHF.

V and J are TRBV7-6 and TRBJ1-6, with D maybe TRBD1 (6 bases). The V end lost 1 base, the J end lost 6 bases, and 13 bases lay between the germline ends. The length of the CDR3 is 16 residues. The germline gives CDR1 SGHVS, CDR2 FNYEAQ. In DNA, the CDR3 is TGTGCCAGCAGCTTAGGCTCTGGGGGCTCTAATTCACCCCTCCACTTT. This sequence encodes CASSLGSGGSNSPLHF. Filled out from reference TRBV7-6 and TRBJ1-6, the complete variable domain reads GAGVSQSPRYKVTKRGQDVALRCDPISGHVSLYWYRQALGQGPEFLTYFNYEAQQDKSGLPNDRFSAERPEGSISTLTIQRTEQRDSAMYRCASSLGSGGSNSPLHFGNGTRLTVT.

This sequence joins TRBV29-1 and TRBJ1-1; 9 positions match TRBD1. Trimming cost V 6 bases and J 4 bases; bases outside gene matches: 9. The CDR3 is 14 residues long. Germline V gene lookup returns CDR1 SQVTM and CDR2 ANQGSEA. CDR3 protein: CSVQRTGEATEAFF. CDR3 bases: TGCAGCGTACAACGGACAGGGGAGGCCACTGAAGCTTTCTTT.

This chain connects TRBV4-1 to TRBJ1-5; 7 bases line up with TRBD1. After removal of 3 bases from V and 6 bases from J, the junction contained 8 bases not matched to a gene. Germline values: CDR1 MGHRA, CDR2 YSYEKL. The CDR3 length is 15 residues. CDR3 coding DNA: TGCGCCAGCAGCCAGCAACAGGGGTTGGTTCAGCCCCAGCATTTT. It translates to CASSQQQGLVQPQHF.

The chain couples TRBV5-1 to TRBJ1-2; the match to TRBD1 covers 11 bases. The CDR3 runs to 14 residues. The germline V gene has CDR1 SGHRS and CDR2 YFSETQ. Unmatched junction bases numbered 13, after V lost 4 bases and J lost 14 bases. This chain's CDR3 is CASSEGTGGRMSTF. The CDR3 DNA reads TGCGCCAGCAGCGAAGGGACAGGGGGAAGGATGTCAACCTTC.

The chain combines TRBV2 with TRBJ2-7; TRBD1 matches 8 bases. V trimming: 7 bases; J trimming: 3 bases; junction bases outside the gene matches: 14. Germline CDR1 SNHLY, CDR2 FYNNEI. This CDR3 has 16 amino acids. The CDR3 bases are TGTGCCAGCATGGAGGGGTGGGCAGGGGGCAACTACGAGCAGTACTTC. This translates into CASMEGWAGGNYEQYF.

The chain links TRBV4-1 to TRBJ1-4; TRBD1 aligns across 10 bases. The germline V gene has CDR1 MGHRA and CDR2 YSYEKL. This CDR3 has 15 residues. The V segment lost 2 bases and the J segment 8 bases; nucleotides outside the gene matches: 5. CDR3 in DNA: TGCGCCAGCAGCCAAACCGGGACAGGGGTGGAAAAACTGTTTTTT. Translated: CASSQTGTGVEKLFF.

V and J are TRBV10-1 and TRBJ1-5; the D gene is possibly TRBD1 (5 bases). The CDR3 spans 13 residues. V gave up 3 bases and J gave up 7 bases, with 10 bases separating them. The germline CDR1 and CDR2 sequences are WNHNN and SYGVQD (reference sequence). The DNA for the CDR3 is TGCGCCAGCAGTGATTGGGGGGACCAGCCCCAGCATTTT. This sequence encodes CASSDWGDQPQHF.

The V call is TRBV6-1, the J call TRBJ1-1; D possibly corresponds to TRBD1 (5 bases). Germline CDR1 is MNHNS and CDR2 is SASEGT. V was clipped by 2 bases and J by 0 bases, with 10 bases between them. CDR3 size: 15 residues. CDR3: CASSESQVLNTEAFF. Here the CDR3 DNA reads TGTGCCAGCAGTGAATCACAGGTTTTGAACACTGAAGCTTTCTTT.

V is TRBV7-8 and J is TRBJ1-6; 11 bases are shared with TRBD1. CDR1 and CDR2 (germline): SGHVS, FQNEAQ. The junction had 3 bases not matched to a gene; V was cut back by 5 bases and J by 3 bases. The CDR3 runs to 16 residues. The CDR3 nucleotides read TGTGCCAGCAGCAAGGGGACAGGGGGCTATAATTCACCCCTCCACTTT. Its protein is CASSKGTGGYNSPLHF.

The chain carries TRBV5-8 and TRBJ2-5; D may be TRBD1 (6 bases). Germline assignment: CDR1 SGHTS and CDR2 YDEGEE. The CDR3 covers 13 residues. The V end was cut by 2 bases, the J end by 5 bases, with 10 bases between. CDR3 residues: CASSLGQGETQYF. The CDR3 DNA follows: TGTGCCAGCAGCTTAGGTCAGGGGGAGACCCAGTACTTC.

The chain joins TRBV5-5 to TRBJ1-1, with unresolved D. V was cut by 5 bases and J by 1 base, with 12 bases left in between. Germline V gives CDR1 SGHKS, CDR2 YYEKEE (reference sequence). The CDR3 contains 14 residues. The CDR3 DNA follows: TGTGCCAGCAGTTTCGGGGTCGGGAACACTGAAGCTTTCTTT. Protein product: CASSFGVGNTEAFF.

This chain uses TRBV3-1 (or the pseudogene TRBV3-2) with TRBJ1-4; the D gene is possibly TRBD1 (5 bases). Germline-derived CDR1 and CDR2 are LGHDT and YNNKEL (reference sequence). Deletions cut 4 bases from V and 5 bases from J, with 17 bases between. The CDR3 sequence is 16 residues long. The CDR3 loop reads CASSRTPQGSNEKLFF. In DNA form, the CDR3 reads TGTGCCAGCAGCCGTACCCCCCAGGGCTCCAATGAAAAACTGTTTTTT.

V usage is TRBV10-3 and J usage is TRBJ1-5; the match to TRBD1 covers 8 bases. The CDR3 loop spans 18 amino acids. The V gene end was trimmed by 2 bases and the J gene end by 4 bases; junction bases not matched to a gene: 13. Germline CDR1 is ENHRY and CDR2 is SYGVKD. The CDR3 is CAISEPLGQASGNQPQHF. The CDR3, as DNA: TGTGCCATCAGTGAGCCGTTGGGACAGGCTTCGGGAAATCAGCCCCAGCATTTT.